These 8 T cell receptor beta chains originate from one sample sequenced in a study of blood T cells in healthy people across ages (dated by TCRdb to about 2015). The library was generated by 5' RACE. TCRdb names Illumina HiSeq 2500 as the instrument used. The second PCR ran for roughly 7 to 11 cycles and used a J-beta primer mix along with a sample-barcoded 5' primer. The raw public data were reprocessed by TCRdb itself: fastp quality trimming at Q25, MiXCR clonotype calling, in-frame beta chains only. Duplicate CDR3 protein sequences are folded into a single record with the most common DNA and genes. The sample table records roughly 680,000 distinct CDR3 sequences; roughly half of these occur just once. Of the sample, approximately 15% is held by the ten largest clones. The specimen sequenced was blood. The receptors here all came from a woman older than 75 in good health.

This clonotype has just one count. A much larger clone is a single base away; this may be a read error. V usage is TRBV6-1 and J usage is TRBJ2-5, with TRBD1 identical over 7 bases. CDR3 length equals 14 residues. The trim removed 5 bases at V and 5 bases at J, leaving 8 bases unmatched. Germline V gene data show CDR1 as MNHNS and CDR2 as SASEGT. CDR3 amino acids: CASSKETGMETQYF. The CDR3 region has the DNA TGTGCCAGCAGTAAAGAGACAGGGATGGAGACCCAGTACTTC.

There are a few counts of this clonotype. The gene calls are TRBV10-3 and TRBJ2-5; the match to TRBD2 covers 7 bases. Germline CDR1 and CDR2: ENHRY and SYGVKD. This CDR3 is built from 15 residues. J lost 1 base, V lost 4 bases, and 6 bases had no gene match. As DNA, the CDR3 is TGTGCCATCAGTGCGGCTCAGCGGGGCCAAGAGACCCAGTACTTC. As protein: CAISAAQRGQETQYF.

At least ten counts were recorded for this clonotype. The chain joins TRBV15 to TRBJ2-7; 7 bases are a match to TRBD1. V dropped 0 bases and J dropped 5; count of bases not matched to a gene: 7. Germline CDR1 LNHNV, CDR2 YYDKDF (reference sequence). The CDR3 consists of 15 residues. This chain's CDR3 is CATSRDQQGSHEQYF. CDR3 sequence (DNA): TGTGCCACCAGCAGAGACCAACAGGGGAGTCACGAGCAGTACTTC.

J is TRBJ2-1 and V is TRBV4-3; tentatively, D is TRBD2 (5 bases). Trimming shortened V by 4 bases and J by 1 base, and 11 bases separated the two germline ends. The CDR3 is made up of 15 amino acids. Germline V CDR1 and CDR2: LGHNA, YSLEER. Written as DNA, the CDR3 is TGCGCCAGCAGCCTATCGAGGGCATCCTACAATGAGCAGTTCTTC. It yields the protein CASSLSRASYNEQFF.

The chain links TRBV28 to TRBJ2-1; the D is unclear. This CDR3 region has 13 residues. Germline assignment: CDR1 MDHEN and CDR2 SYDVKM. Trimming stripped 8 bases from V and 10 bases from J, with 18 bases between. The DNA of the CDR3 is TGTGCCAGCTGGCTTGTTGGGTTTGGGGAGCAGTTCTTC. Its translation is CASWLVGFGEQFF.

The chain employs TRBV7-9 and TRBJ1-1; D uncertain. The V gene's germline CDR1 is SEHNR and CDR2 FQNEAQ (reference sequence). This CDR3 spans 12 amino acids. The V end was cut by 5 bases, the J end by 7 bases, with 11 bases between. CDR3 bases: TGTGCCAGCAGCATCGGAGGCCTTGAAGCTTTCTTT. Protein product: CASSIGGLEAFF. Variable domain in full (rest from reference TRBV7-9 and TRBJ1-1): DTGVSQNPRHKITKRGQNVTFRCDPISEHNRLYWYRQTLGQGPEFLTYFQNEAQLEKSRLLSDRFSAERPKGSFSTLEIQRTEQGDSAMYLCASSIGGLEAFFGQGTRLTVV.

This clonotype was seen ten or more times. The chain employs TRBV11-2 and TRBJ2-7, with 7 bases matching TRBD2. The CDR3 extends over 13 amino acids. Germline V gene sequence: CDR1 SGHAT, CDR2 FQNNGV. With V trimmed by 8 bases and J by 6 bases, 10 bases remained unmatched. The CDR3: CASSLGGSGEQYF. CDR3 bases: TGTGCCAGCTCCCTCGGCGGGAGCGGCGAGCAGTACTTC.

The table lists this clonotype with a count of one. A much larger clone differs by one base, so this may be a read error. CDR3 protein: CTSSFSRGTSGRARNNEQFF. As DNA, the CDR3 is TGTACCAGCAGCTTCTCCCGCGGGACTAGCGGGAGGGCGCGTAACAATGAGCAGTTCTTC. The chain has TRBV7-2 and TRBJ2-1, with 16 bases aligning to TRBD2. The CDR3 consists of 20 residues. Germline V gene lookup returns CDR1 SGHTA and CDR2 FQGNSA. With V trimmed by 3 bases and J by 5 bases, 13 bases remained unmatched. The whole variable domain, remainder taken from reference TRBV7-2 and TRBJ2-1, is GAGVSQSPSNKVTEKGKDVELRCDPISGHTALYWYRQSLGQGLEFLIYFQGNSAPDKSGLPSDRFSAERTGGSVSTLTIQRTQQEDSAVYLCTSSFSRGTSGRARNNEQFFGPGTRLTVL.